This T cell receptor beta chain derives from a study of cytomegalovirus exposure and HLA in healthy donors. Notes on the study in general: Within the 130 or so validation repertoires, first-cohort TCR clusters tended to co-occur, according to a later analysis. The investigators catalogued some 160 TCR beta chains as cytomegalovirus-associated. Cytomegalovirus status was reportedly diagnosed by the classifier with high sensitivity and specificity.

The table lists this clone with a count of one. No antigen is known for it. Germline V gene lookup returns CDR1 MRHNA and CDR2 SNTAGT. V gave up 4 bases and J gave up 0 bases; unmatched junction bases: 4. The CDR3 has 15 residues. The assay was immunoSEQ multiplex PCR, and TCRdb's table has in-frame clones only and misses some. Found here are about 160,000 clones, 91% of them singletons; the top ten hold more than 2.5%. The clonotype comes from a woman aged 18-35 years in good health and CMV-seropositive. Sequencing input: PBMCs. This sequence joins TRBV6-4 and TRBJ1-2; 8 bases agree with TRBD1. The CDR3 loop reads CASSAETGANYGYTF. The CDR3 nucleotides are TGTGCCAGCAGTGCCGAGACAGGGGCTAACTATGGCTACACCTTC.